This paragraph covers one T cell receptor (beta chain) sequence. Its recognized antigen is unknown. One base away there is no much larger clone; base qualities are not given. The listed sequencing device is Illumina HiSeq 1500. In TCRdb, the public reads were trimmed at Q25 with fastp and aligned with MiXCR, with productive beta chains retained. Each entry is one CDR3 protein sequence, shown with its most common DNA and genes. Counted in this sample were fewer than 550,000 distinct CDR3 sequences; about 30% of them appeared once. Clones ranked in the top ten supply roughly an eighth of the sample. This specimen belongs to a study of T cell repertoires in cytomegalovirus infection (dated by TCRdb to the late 2010s). In the study overall: The HLA type of each donor mattered for the analysis, because public TCR beta signatures pointed to carriage of CMV infection along with the matching HLA type.

The paper's findings and limits, for the study overall: In both this cohort and an independent roughly 350-donor cohort, the cumulative frequency of public TCR beta family members distinguished carriers of CMV infection plus the relevant HLA type. The ex vivo response was dominated by HLA-C-restricted CMV-specific TCR beta clonotypes, and the single most frequent clonotype in two of eight donors was supplied by these HLA-C-restricted clonotypes.

The sequenced sample was PBMCs. The receptor was isolated from a human donor in good health (CMV status not recorded). Some clones in this sample may be carry-over from other donors' samples.

The CDR3 protein: CASSRVAGDMNEQFF. Here is the DNA: TGTGCCAGCAGTCGAGTAGCGGGTGATATGAATGAGCAGTTCTTC. Recombination linked TRBV27 to TRBJ2-1; a stretch of 7 junction bases matches TRBD2. Sequences MNHEY (CDR1) and SMNVEV (CDR2) are obtained from the germline V gene (reference sequence). CDR3 length: 15 amino acids, cysteine to phenylalanine. The DNA shown is the 45-base CDR3, in frame from base 1. At the junction V is shortened by 5 bases and J by 7 bases; bases outside the gene matches: 11.